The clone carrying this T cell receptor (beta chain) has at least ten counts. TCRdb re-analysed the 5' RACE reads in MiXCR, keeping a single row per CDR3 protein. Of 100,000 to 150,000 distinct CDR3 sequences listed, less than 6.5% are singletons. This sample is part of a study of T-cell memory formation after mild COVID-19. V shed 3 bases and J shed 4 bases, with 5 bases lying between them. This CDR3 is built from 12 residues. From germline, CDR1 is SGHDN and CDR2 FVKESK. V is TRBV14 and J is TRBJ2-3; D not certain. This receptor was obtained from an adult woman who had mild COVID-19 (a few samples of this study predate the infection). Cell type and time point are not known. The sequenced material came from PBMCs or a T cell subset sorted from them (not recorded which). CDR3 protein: CASSHGSDTQYF. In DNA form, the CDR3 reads TGTGCCAGCAGCCACGGGTCAGATACGCAGTATTTT.